The 10 T cell receptor beta chains below all came from one sample that was sequenced in a study of CD4 T cell repertoires in COVID-19. Data came from immunoSEQ multiplex PCR; TCRdb stores just in-frame clones and leaves some out. The repertoire consists of under 550 clones, with around 26% occurring once and the leading ten covering roughly 25%. For these TCRs, the target antigens are not known. Antigen-reactive proliferating T cell lines came from CFSE-labeled cells given autologous monocytes and SARS-CoV-2 spike or nucleoprotein. The material was effector memory CD4+ T cells, cultured in vitro, obtained after recovery from COVID-19. The receptors derive from a human donor who had COVID-19.

This clone is large in the sample. The chain employs TRBV7-3 and TRBJ2-2, with D perhaps matching TRBD1 or TRBD2 (6 bases each). Trimming pared 0 bases from V and 1 base from J, leaving 12 bases between. Germline assignment: CDR1 SGHTA and CDR2 FQGTGA. This CDR3 has 17 residues. CDR3 sequence (DNA): TGTGCCAGCAGCTTAACGGGGAGGACAGAGAACACCGGGGAGCTGTTTTTT. Encoded protein: CASSLTGRTENTGELFF. The complete variable domain, with remaining parts taken from reference TRBV7-3 and TRBJ2-2, reads GAGVSQTPSNKVTEKGKYVELRCDPISGHTALYWYRQSLGQGPEFLIYFQGTGAADDSGLPNDRFFAVRPEGSVSTLKIQRTERGDSAVYLCASSLTGRTENTGELFFGEGSRLTVL.

Notes on this clone: A junction end diverges from the germline sequence, so it may reflect a read error. V is TRBV24-1 and J is TRBJ1-5; tentatively, D is TRBD1 (6 bases). Germline lookup yields CDR1 KGHDR and CDR2 SFDVKD. This CDR3 has 15 residues. The chain's CDR3 is CATRDGRGPRASPAF. The CDR3 coding sequence is TGTGCCACCAGGGACGGGCGGGGGCCCCGGGCGTCCCCAGCATTT.

Sample share makes this clone medium-sized. This rearrangement joins TRBV2 to TRBJ1-3; 9 bases map to TRBD1. The CDR3 runs to 15 residues. Per the germline V gene, CDR1 is SNHLY and CDR2 is FYNNEI. V lost 6 bases, J lost 2 bases, and 5 bases stayed unmatched. CDR3 loop: CASSSDRGTGNTIYF. CDR3 bases: TGTGCCAGCAGCTCCGACAGGGGGACTGGAAACACCATATATTTT.

This chain uses TRBV30 with TRBJ1-3; D not resolved. Germline-derived CDR1 and CDR2 are GTSNPN and SVGIG (reference sequence). Trimming removed 0 bases at V and 3 bases at J, with 6 bases between. The CDR3 totals 13 residues. CDR3 amino acids: CAWSVQSGNTIYF. The CDR3 nucleotides read TGTGCCTGGAGTGTACAGAGTGGAAACACCATATATTTT.

This clone was detected only a few times. This chain connects TRBV6-5 to TRBJ1-6; D gene ambiguous. The CDR3 is made up of 12 amino acids. Deletions cut 6 bases from V and 7 bases from J, with 7 bases between. CDR1 is MNHEY, CDR2 SVGAGI, per germline. The CDR3 loop is CASSFANSPLHF. The CDR3 nucleotides are TGTGCCAGCAGCTTCGCGAATTCACCCCTCCACTTT.

This clone rates as large. The chain links TRBV12-5 to TRBJ2-6; 10 bases fit TRBD1. The V and J ends lost 1 base and 0 bases, in that order; junction bases with no gene match: 3. The CDR3 runs 18 residues. CDR1 and CDR2 (germline): LGHNT, FRNRAP. The CDR3 DNA reads as TGTGCTAGTGGTTTGGGGACAGGGGGTTTCTCTGGGGCCAACGTCCTGACTTTC. Encoded protein: CASGLGTGGFSGANVLTF.

This clone was recorded a few times. The V call is TRBV24-1, the J call TRBJ2-1; 9 bases are shared with TRBD1. The CDR3 spans 15 residues. V gave up 7 bases and J gave up 8 bases; unmatched junction bases: 11. Per the germline V gene, CDR1 is KGHDR and CDR2 is SFDVKD. The CDR3 region is CATRKTGGESDEQFF. The CDR3 coding sequence is TGTGCCACCAGAAAGACAGGGGGAGAATCTGATGAGCAGTTCTTC.

By share of the sample, this clone is medium-sized. The chain recombines TRBV6-2 or TRBV6-3 with TRBJ1-5; no clear D. The CDR3 is 13 amino acids. CDR1 MNHEY and CDR2 SVGEGT come from the germline V gene. Trimming shortened V by 6 bases and J by 7 bases, and 13 bases separated the two germline ends. The CDR3 is CASSRFGDQPQHF. Here the CDR3 DNA reads TGTGCCAGCAGCCGCTTCGGTGACCAGCCCCAGCATTTT.

This clone was recorded once. This chain links TRBV27 with TRBJ1-2, with 8 bases that match TRBD1. V gave up 2 bases and J gave up 4 bases; unmatched junction bases: 6. The CDR3 length is 15 residues. In germline, CDR1 is MNHEY, CDR2 SMNVEV (reference sequence). The CDR3 protein is CASSLRQGALYGYTF. CDR3 nucleotide sequence: TGTGCCAGCAGTTTACGTCAGGGGGCTCTCTATGGCTACACCTTC.

V gene TRBV24-1 combines with J gene TRBJ1-1; 8 positions agree with TRBD1. The CDR3 extends over 14 amino acids. V lost 4 bases and J lost 7; bases outside the gene matches: 7. The germline V gene has CDR1 KGHDR and CDR2 SFDVKD. CDR3 coding DNA: TGTGCCACCAGTGACCCGGGACAGGCTAATGAAGCTTTCTTT. Protein sequence: CATSDPGQANEAFF.